These T cell receptor beta chains were read from a single sample in a study of blood T cell repertoires in COVID-19. Clones were sequenced by immunoSEQ multiplex PCR, and TCRdb holds only the in-frame ones, with some missing. The table lists around 68,000 clones, approximately 92% of them singletons. The specimen sequenced was peripheral blood. All receptors come from a man over 45 with active COVID-19. The CDR3 runs from the conserved cysteine through the conserved F or W. D genes are given only for firm matches. Only part of the rows carry a size: once, few, many, or a class if the clone is expanded.

TRBJ2-7	TRBV10-3	-	-	CAITGTDAGEQYF	TGTGCCATCACGGGGACAGACGCGGGGGAGCAGTACTTC
TRBJ2-7	TRBV9	-	TRBD1	CASSARGDRGYEQYF	TGTGCCAGCAGCGCGAGGGGGGACAGGGGCTACGAGCAGTACTTC
TRBJ2-3	TRBV5-6	few	-	CASSLGAGTSTDTQYF	TGTGCCAGCAGCTTGGGGGCCGGGACAAGCACAGATACGCAGTATTTT
TRBJ1-6	TRBV3-1/TRBV3-2	-	-	CASSQAYRDSPLHF	TGTGCCAGCAGCCAGGCCTACAGGGATTCACCCCTCCACTTT
TRBJ1-1	TRBV4-1	-	-	CASSPLGGITEAFF	TGCGCCAGCAGCCCTCTCGGAGGGATCACTGAAGCTTTCTTT
TRBJ1-1	TRBV2	-	TRBD1	CASSELGQGITEAFF	TGTGCCAGCAGTGAGTTGGGACAGGGAATCACTGAAGCTTTCTTT
TRBJ1-2	TRBV19	-	-	CASSGGTDLYGYTF	TGTGCCAGTAGTGGCGGGACGGACCTGTATGGCTACACCTTC
TRBJ1-2	TRBV19	-	-	CASTPAARRGDRGYTF	TGTGCCAGTACCCCAGCCGCTCGGCGGGGGGATCGTGGCTACACCTTC
TRBJ1-1	TRBV7-9	-	-	CASSLNTEAFF	TGTGCCAGCAGCCTCAACACTGAAGCTTTCTTT
TRBJ2-7	TRBV4-3	-	-	CASSARTVSYEQYF	TGCGCCAGCAGCGCCCGGACTGTCTCCTACGAGCAGTACTTC
TRBJ2-2	TRBV18	once	-	CASSPPNLRGVGTGELFF	TGTGCCAGCTCACCACCTAACCTACGGGGAGTCGGAACCGGGGAGCTGTTTTTT
TRBJ2-5	TRBV7-3	-	TRBD1	CASSRWDRETQYF	TGTGCCAGCAGCCGGTGGGACAGGGAGACCCAGTACTTC
TRBJ2-7	TRBV6-2/TRBV6-3	-	TRBD1	CASSYKITGDPYEQYF	TGTGCCAGCAGTTACAAGATTACAGGGGATCCCTACGAGCAGTACTTC
TRBJ2-1	TRBV6-4	-	-	CASSADSSYNEQFF	TGTGCCAGCAGTGCGGACAGCTCCTACAATGAGCAGTTCTTC
TRBJ2-3	TRBV2	-	TRBD2	CASSVLAGETDTQYF	TGTGCCAGCAGTGTGTTAGCGGGGGAGACAGATACGCAGTATTTT
TRBJ1-3	TRBV3-1/TRBV3-2	-	-	CASTTGWGGSGNTIYF	TGTGCCAGCACCACCGGTTGGGGGGGCTCTGGAAACACCATATATTTT
TRBJ2-7	TRBV4-3	-	TRBD1	CASSQDSQGAGEQYF	TGCGCCAGCAGCCAAGATTCCCAGGGGGCTGGCGAGCAGTACTTC
TRBJ1-5	TRBV7-7	-	-	CASSTQGVSNQPQHF	TGTGCCAGCAGCACACAGGGCGTTAGCAATCAGCCCCAGCATTTT
TRBJ2-5	TRBV24-1	-	TRBD2	CATSGSSGGQETQYF	TGTGCCACCAGTGGCTCTAGCGGGGGCCAAGAGACCCAGTACTTC
TRBJ1-2	TRBV5-4	-	-	CASSLGDGASTF	TGTGCCAGCAGCTTGGGGGATGGGGCGTCCACCTTC
TRBJ1-6	TRBV2	-	-	CASRVAGVPLHF	TGTGCCAGCAGGGTTGCGGGAGTGCCCCTCCACTTT
TRBJ2-1	TRBV3-1/TRBV3-2	-	TRBD1	CASSQDITGGSDEQFF	TGTGCCAGCAGCCAAGATATAACAGGGGGTTCGGATGAGCAGTTCTTC
TRBJ1-1	TRBV6-6	-	TRBD1	CASSLTGVRAEAFF	TGTGCCAGCAGCCTAACAGGGGTAAGGGCTGAAGCTTTCTTT
TRBJ2-2	TRBV9	-	-	CASSVGGGIAGELFF	TGTGCCAGCAGCGTAGGCGGAGGGATCGCCGGGGAGCTGTTTTTT
TRBJ1-1	TRBV4-1	-	-	CASSPLGLMNTEAFF	TGCGCCAGCAGCCCACTCGGACTGATGAACACTGAAGCTTTCTTT
TRBJ2-1	TRBV18	-	TRBD1	CASSPGTGYFGQFF	TGTGCCAGCTCACCCGGGACAGGGTATTTCGGGCAGTTCTTC
TRBJ2-7	TRBV27	-	TRBD1	CASRPGQGSYEQYF	TGTGCCAGCAGGCCGGGACAGGGGTCCTACGAGCAGTACTTC
TRBJ2-7	TRBV29-1	-	-	CSVLQGGSYEQYF	TGCAGCGTTCTGCAGGGTGGCTCCTACGAGCAGTACTTC
TRBJ1-6	TRBV30	-	TRBD1	CARRPTGSHSPLHF	TGTGCCCGTCGGCCGACAGGGTCCCATTCACCCCTCCACTTT
TRBJ1-1	TRBV3-1/TRBV3-2	-	-	CASITTGNTEAFF	TGTGCCAGCATCACGACGGGTAACACTGAAGCTTTCTTT
TRBJ2-7	TRBV4-3	-	TRBD1	CASSPFGTGNEQYF	TGCGCCAGCAGCCCATTCGGGACAGGGAACGAGCAGTACTTC
TRBJ2-3	TRBV5-6	-	TRBD1	CASSLRTGATTDTQYF	TGTGCCAGCAGCCTTAGGACAGGGGCGACCACAGATACGCAGTATTTT
TRBJ2-1	TRBV19	-	TRBD2	CASKGLAGTSYNEQFF	TGTGCCAGTAAAGGGCTAGCGGGGACCTCCTACAATGAGCAGTTCTTC
TRBJ2-7	TRBV9	-	TRBD2	CASSAGTSSYEQYF	TGTGCCAGCAGCGCCGGGACTAGTTCCTACGAGCAGTACTTC
TRBJ1-5	TRBV11-2	-	-	CASSPGGGYSNQPQHF	TGTGCCAGCAGCCCTGGGGGGGGTTATAGCAATCAGCCCCAGCATTTT
TRBJ1-1	TRBV3-1/TRBV3-2	-	-	CASSRRSGNTEAFF	TGTGCCAGCAGCCGTCGGAGCGGGAACACTGAAGCTTTCTTT
TRBJ2-3	TRBV7-3	-	TRBD2	CASSASGGEADTQYF	TGTGCCAGCAGCGCTAGCGGGGGGGAGGCAGATACGCAGTATTTT
TRBJ1-4	TRBV5-1	-	-	CASSAGYGGAINEKLFF	TGCGCCAGCAGCGCGGGCTATGGAGGGGCGATTAATGAAAAACTGTTTTTT
TRBJ1-4	TRBV6-6	-	TRBD1	CASSLKPHTLQGAGEKLFF	TGTGCCAGCAGTCTCAAACCACACACCCTACAGGGGGCGGGAGAAAAACTGTTTTTT
TRBJ1-1	TRBV6-1	-	-	CASSEIGDSAEAFF	TGTGCCAGCAGTGAAATCGGCGACAGTGCGGAAGCTTTCTTT
TRBJ2-3	TRBV7-2	-	TRBD2	CASSPGSGGSTDTQYF	TGTGCCAGCAGTCCCGGTAGCGGGGGGAGCACAGATACGCAGTATTTT
TRBJ2-5	TRBV12-3/TRBV12-4	-	-	CASSLDSLETQYF	TGTGCCAGCAGCCTGGACAGTCTGGAGACCCAGTACTTC
TRBJ1-2	TRBV9	-	-	CASSSQGLGNYGYTF	TGTGCCAGCTCCTCACAGGGATTAGGAAACTATGGCTACACCTTC
TRBJ2-7	TRBV7-7	-	TRBD1	CASSLGQGGYEQYF	TGTGCCAGCAGCTTAGGACAGGGCGGGTACGAGCAGTACTTC
TRBJ2-7	TRBV11-2	-	TRBD2	CASRTTPLAGGQNEQYF	TGTGCCAGCAGAACAACCCCCCTAGCGGGGGGGCAGAACGAGCAGTACTTC
TRBJ2-1	TRBV10-3	once	TRBD2	CAIRPTAGAEFF	TGTGCCATCAGACCTACAGCGGGGGCGGAGTTCTTC
TRBJ1-2	TRBV6-2/TRBV6-3	-	TRBD1	CASSTGTGAIWGYTF	TGTGCCAGCAGCACCGGGACAGGGGCGATCTGGGGCTACACCTTC
TRBJ2-7	TRBV18	-	-	CASSPARSSYEQYF	TGTGCCAGCTCACCGGCACGGAGCTCCTACGAGCAGTACTTC
TRBJ1-1	TRBV4-1	-	-	CASSQTGLTNTEAFF	TGCGCCAGCAGCCAGACAGGTCTAACGAACACTGAAGCTTTCTTT
TRBJ2-3	TRBV19	-	TRBD1	CASSFRDRGGTDTQYF	TGTGCCAGTAGTTTCCGGGACAGGGGGGGCACAGATACGCAGTATTTT
TRBJ2-5	TRBV7-2	-	TRBD1	CASSSGTGQETQYF	TGTGCCAGCAGCTCCGGGACAGGGCAGGAGACCCAGTACTTC
TRBJ1-5	TRBV2	-	-	CASSERSESQPQHF	TGTGCCAGCAGTGAGAGGAGCGAGAGCCAGCCCCAGCATTTT
TRBJ2-1	TRBV28	-	TRBD2	CASRSSGGEGNEQFF	TGTGCCAGCAGAAGTAGCGGGGGGGAAGGCAATGAGCAGTTCTTC
TRBJ2-1	TRBV7-9	-	TRBD2	CASSSTLNTTSGRYNEQFF	TGTGCCAGCAGCTCTACACTAAATACGACTAGCGGGAGATACAATGAGCAGTTCTTC
TRBJ2-7	TRBV5-1	-	TRBD1	CASSPGQGRLYEQYF	TGCGCCAGCAGCCCTGGACAGGGTAGGCTCTACGAGCAGTACTTC